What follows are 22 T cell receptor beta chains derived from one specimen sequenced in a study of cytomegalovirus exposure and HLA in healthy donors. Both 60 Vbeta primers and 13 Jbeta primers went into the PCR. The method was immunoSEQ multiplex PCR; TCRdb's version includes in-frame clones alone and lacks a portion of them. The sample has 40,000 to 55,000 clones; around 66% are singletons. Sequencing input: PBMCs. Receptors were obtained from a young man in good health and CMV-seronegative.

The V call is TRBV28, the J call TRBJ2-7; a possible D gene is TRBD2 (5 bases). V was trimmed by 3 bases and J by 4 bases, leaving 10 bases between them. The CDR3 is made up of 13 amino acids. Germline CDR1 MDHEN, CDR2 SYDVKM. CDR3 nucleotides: TGTGCCAGCAGTTTCGCGGGCCAGTACGAGCAGTACTTC. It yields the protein CASSFAGQYEQYF.

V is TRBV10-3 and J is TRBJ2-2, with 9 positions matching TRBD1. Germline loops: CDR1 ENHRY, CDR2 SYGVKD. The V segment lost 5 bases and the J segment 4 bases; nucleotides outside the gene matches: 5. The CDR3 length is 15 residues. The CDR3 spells CAISWDRDFTGELFF. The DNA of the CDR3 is TGTGCCATCAGTTGGGACAGGGATTTCACCGGGGAGCTGTTTTTT.

CDR3 loop: CASSYSIVYNEQFF. CDR3 DNA: TGTGCCAGCAGTTATTCGATAGTCTACAATGAGCAGTTCTTC. V and J are TRBV6-9 and TRBJ2-1; D is unresolved. The germline V gene has CDR1 MNHGY and CDR2 SVAAGI. V lost 0 bases and J 3 bases, leaving 6 bases between the germline ends. CDR3 length: 14 residues.

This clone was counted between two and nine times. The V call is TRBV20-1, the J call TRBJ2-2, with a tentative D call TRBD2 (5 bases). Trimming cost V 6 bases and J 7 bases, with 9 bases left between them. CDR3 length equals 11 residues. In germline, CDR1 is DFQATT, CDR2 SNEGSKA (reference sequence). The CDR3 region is CSADYNGELFF. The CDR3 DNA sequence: TGCAGTGCCGACTACAACGGGGAGCTGTTTTTT.

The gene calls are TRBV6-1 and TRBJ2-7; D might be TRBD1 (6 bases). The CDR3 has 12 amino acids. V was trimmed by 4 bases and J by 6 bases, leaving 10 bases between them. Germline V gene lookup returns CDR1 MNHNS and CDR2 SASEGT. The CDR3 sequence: CASSGDIREQYF. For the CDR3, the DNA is TGTGCCAGCAGTGGGGACATCCGCGAGCAGTACTTC.

The CDR3 spells CASSLRGDMNTEAFF. CDR3 in DNA: TGTGCCAGCTCCTTACGAGGGGACATGAACACTGAAGCTTTCTTT. The chain is built from TRBV18 and TRBJ1-1; perhaps TRBD1 as D (6 bases). This CDR3 has 15 amino acids. Deletions cut 6 bases from V and 0 bases from J, with 14 bases between. Germline CDR1 KGHSH, CDR2 LQKENI.

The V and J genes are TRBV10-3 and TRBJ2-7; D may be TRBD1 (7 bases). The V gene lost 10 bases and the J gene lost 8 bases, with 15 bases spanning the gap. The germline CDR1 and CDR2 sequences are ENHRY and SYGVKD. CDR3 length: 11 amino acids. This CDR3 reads CASRTGLQQYF. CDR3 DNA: TGTGCCAGTAGGACAGGACTACAGCAGTACTTC.

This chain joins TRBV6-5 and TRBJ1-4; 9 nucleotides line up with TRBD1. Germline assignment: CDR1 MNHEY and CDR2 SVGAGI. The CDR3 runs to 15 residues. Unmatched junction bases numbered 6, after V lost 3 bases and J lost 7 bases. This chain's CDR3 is CASSYADRGSEKLFF. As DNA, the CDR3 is TGTGCCAGCAGTTATGCCGACAGGGGGAGTGAAAAACTGTTTTTT.

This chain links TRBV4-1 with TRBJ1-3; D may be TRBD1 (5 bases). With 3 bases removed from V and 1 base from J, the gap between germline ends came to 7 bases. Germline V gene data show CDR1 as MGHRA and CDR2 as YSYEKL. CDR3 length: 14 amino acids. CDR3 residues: CASSQGTSGNTIYF. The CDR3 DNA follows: TGCGCCAGCAGCCAGGGGACTTCTGGAAACACCATATATTTT.

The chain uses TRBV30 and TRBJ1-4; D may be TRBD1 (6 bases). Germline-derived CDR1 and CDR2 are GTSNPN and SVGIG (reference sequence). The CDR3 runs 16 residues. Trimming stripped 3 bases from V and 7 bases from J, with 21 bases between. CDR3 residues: CAWRPRPGQPTEKLFF. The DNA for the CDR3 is TGTGCCTGGAGACCCCGGCCGGGACAACCTACTGAAAAACTGTTTTTT.

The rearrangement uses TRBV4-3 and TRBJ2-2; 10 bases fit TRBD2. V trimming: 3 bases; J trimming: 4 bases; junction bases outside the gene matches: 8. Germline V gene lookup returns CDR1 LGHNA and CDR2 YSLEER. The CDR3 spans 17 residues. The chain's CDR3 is CASSQDGLAVGTGELFF. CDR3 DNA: TGCGCCAGCAGCCAGGACGGACTAGCGGTCGGCACCGGGGAGCTGTTTTTT.

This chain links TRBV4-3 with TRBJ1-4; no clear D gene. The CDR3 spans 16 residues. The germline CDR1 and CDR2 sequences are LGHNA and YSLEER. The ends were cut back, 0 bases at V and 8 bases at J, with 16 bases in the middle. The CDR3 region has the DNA TGCGCCAGCAGCCAAGATCCAGGCTCGTTCTTCGAAAAACTGTTTTTT. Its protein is CASSQDPGSFFEKLFF.

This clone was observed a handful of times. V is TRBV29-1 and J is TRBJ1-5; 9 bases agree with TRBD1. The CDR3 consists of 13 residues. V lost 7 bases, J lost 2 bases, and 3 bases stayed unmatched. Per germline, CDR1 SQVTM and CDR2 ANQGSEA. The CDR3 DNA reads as TGCAGCGGGGGACAGGGCGGCAATCAGCCCCAGCATTTT. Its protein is CSGGQGGNQPQHF.

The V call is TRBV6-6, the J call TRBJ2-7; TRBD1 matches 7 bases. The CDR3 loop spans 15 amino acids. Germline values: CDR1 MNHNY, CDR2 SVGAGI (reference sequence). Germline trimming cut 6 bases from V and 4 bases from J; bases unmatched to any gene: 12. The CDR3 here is CASSGSGTDSYEQYF. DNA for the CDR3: TGTGCCAGCAGCGGATCCGGGACAGACTCTTACGAGCAGTACTTC.

The chain's CDR3 is CASSLGTGTYEQYF. DNA of the CDR3: TGTGCCAGCAGCTTAGGAACAGGAACCTACGAGCAGTACTTC. V gene TRBV11-3 combines with J gene TRBJ2-7, with D possibly matching TRBD1 (5 bases). Germline V gene lookup returns CDR1 SGHNT and CDR2 YENEEA. There are 14 residues in the CDR3. Trimming took 1 base from V and 2 from J, leaving 9 bases between them.

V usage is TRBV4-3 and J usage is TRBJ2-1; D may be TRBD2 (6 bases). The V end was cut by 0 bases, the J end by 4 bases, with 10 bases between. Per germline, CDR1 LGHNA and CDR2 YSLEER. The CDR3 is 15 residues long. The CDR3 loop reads CASSQELAVYNEQFF. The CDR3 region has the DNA TGCGCCAGCAGCCAAGAACTAGCAGTTTACAATGAGCAGTTCTTC.

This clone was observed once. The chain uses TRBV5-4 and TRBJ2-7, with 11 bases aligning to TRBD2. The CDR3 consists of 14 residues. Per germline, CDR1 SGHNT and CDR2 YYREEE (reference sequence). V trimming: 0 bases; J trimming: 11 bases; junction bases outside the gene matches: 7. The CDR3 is CASSLGATSGIKYF. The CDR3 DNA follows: TGTGCCAGCAGCTTGGGGGCGACTAGCGGGATCAAGTACTTC.

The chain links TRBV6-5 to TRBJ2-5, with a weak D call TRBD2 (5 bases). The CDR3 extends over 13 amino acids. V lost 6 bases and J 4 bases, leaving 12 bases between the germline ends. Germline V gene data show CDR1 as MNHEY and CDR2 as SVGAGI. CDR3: CASSRGRGETQYF. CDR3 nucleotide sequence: TGTGCCAGCAGCCGGGGTCGTGGAGAGACCCAGTACTTC.

For the CDR3, the DNA is TGTGCCAGCAGCTTCGGGGGAGGGAATGAGCAGTTCTTC. Translating it yields CASSFGGGNEQFF. This rearrangement joins TRBV5-4 to TRBJ2-1; 7 nucleotides agree with TRBD2. The CDR3 covers 13 residues. CDR1 is SGHNT, CDR2 YYREEE, per germline (reference sequence). The V gene end was trimmed by 2 bases and the J gene end by 7 bases; junction bases not matched to a gene: 3.

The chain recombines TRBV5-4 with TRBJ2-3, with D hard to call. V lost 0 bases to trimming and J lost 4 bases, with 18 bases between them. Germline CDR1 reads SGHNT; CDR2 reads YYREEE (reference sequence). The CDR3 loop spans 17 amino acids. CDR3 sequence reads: CASSLELVKISPDTQYF. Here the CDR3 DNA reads TGTGCCAGCAGCTTGGAACTTGTTAAGATCTCCCCAGATACGCAGTATTTT.

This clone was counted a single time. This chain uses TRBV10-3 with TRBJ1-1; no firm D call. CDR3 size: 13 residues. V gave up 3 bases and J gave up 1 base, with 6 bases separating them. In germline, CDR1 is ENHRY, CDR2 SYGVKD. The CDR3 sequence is CAISETANTEAFF. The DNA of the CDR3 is TGTGCCATCAGTGAAACAGCGAACACTGAAGCTTTCTTT.

In nucleotides, the CDR3 is TGCGCCAGCAGCTTGGTCCCGGAGACGAACACTGAAGCTTTCTTT. Its protein product is CASSLVPETNTEAFF. The rearrangement joins TRBV5-1 to TRBJ1-1; D unresolved. This CDR3 region has 15 residues. Germline lookup yields CDR1 SGHRS and CDR2 YFSETQ. V gave up 0 bases and J gave up 1 base, with 10 bases separating them.